The rows below give T cell receptor beta chains drawn from one sample of a study of T cell responses to AZD1222 COVID-19 vaccine. TCRdb's table, derived via immunoSEQ multiplex PCR, lists solely in-frame clones and lacks some. The sample has around 190,000 clones, roughly 92% seen once. The material was peripheral blood, obtained on day 0 of AZD1222 vaccination. The receptors come from an adult in good health. Both conserved end residues are part of each CDR3. Clone size appears in some rows only: once, few, many, or a class for an expanded clone.

TRBV7-3	TRBJ1-2	.	CATGTGGKSGYTF
TRBV5-1	TRBJ1-1	.	CASSLDVTGLEAFF
TRBV4-2	TRBJ2-1	.	CASSQATSGGAGEQFF
TRBV6-2/TRBV6-3	TRBJ1-1	.	CASSNRDMNTEAFF
TRBV5-8	TRBJ1-5	.	CASSAGTPSNQPQHF
TRBV30	TRBJ1-5	once	CAWNPGGGQPQHF
TRBV7-3	TRBJ1-5	.	CASSLNGDGQGLLNQPQHF
TRBV5-4	TRBJ1-1	.	CASSLSVAGTEAFF
TRBV19	TRBJ1-1	.	CASSRRGGGLLLDTEAFF
TRBV6-5	TRBJ1-1	.	CASRSQGMNTEAFF
TRBV12-3/TRBV12-4	TRBJ1-2	.	CASSFRAGPPYTF
TRBV27	TRBJ2-7	.	CASSVTGQIYEQYF
TRBV3-1/TRBV3-2	TRBJ1-2	.	CASSQGAGGATGGYTF